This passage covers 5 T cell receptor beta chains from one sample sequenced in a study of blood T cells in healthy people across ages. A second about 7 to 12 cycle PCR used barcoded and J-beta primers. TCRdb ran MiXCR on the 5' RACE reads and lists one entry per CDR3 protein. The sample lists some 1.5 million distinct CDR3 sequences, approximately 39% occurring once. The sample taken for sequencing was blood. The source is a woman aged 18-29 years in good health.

The CDR3 bases are TGCAGTGCTGTCCCGTTTGGTAGCAGACAACTCCAAGAGACCCAGTACTTC. Protein product: CSAVPFGSRQLQETQYF. The V call is TRBV20-1, the J call TRBJ2-5; D gene uncertain. Germline V CDR1 and CDR2: DFQATT, SNEGSKA (reference sequence). This CDR3 spans 17 amino acids. V was pared by 5 bases and J by 1 base, with 23 bases between.

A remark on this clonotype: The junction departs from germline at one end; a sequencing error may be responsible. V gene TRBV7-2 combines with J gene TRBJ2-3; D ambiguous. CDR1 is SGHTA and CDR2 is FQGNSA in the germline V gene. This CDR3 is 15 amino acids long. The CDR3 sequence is CSSSLDPLSTDTQYF. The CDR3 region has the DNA TGTTCCAGCAGCTTAGACCCCCTGAGCACAGATACGCAGTATTTT. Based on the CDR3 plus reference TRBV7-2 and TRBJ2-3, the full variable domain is GAGVSQSPSNKVTEKGKDVELRCDPISGHTALYWYRQSLGQGLEFLIYFQGNSAPDKSGLPSDRFSAERTGGSVSTLTIQRTQQEDSAVYLCSSSLDPLSTDTQYFGPGTRLTVL.

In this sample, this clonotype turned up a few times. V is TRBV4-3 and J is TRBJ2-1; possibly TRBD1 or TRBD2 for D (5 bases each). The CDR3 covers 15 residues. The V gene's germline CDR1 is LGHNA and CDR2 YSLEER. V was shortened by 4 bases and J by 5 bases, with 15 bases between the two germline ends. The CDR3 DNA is TGCGCCAGCAGCCTTTATCGGGACGGTAACAATGAGCAGTTCTTC. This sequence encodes CASSLYRDGNNEQFF.

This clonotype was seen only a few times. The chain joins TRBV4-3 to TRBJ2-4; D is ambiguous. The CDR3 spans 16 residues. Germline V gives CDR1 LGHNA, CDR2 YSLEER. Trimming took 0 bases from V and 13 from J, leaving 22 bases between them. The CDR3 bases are TGCGCCAGCAGCCAAGATCCGAGGATCCACTACAATGAGCAGTACTTC. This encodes CASSQDPRIHYNEQYF.

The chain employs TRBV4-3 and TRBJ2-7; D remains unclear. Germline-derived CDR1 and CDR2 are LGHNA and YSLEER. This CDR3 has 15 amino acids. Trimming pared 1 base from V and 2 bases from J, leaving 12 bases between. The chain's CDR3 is CASSQGQRITYEQYF. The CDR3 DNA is TGCGCCAGCAGCCAAGGCCAGAGAATAACCTACGAGCAGTACTTC.